A single sample is the source of the 28 T cell receptor beta chains below, sequenced in a study of blood T cell repertoires in COVID-19. Clones were read by immunoSEQ multiplex PCR, and TCRdb kept only the in-frame ones, dropping some. The sample has about 69,000 clones; 82% are singletons. The specimen was peripheral blood. These receptors came from a woman older than 75 with acute or convalescent COVID-19.

This rearrangement joins TRBV2 to TRBJ2-3, with a tentative D call TRBD1 (6 bases). Germline CDR1 SNHLY, CDR2 FYNNEI. The CDR3 spans 15 residues. The ends were cut back, 8 bases at V and 0 bases at J, with 15 bases in the middle. The CDR3 nucleotides read TGTGCCAGCGGGAACCCCACAGGGAGCACAGATACGCAGTATTTT. It encodes CASGNPTGSTDTQYF.

The V call is TRBV12-3 or TRBV12-4, the J call TRBJ1-4; D is undetermined. The CDR3 loop spans 12 amino acids. V was shortened by 7 bases and J by 12 bases, with 15 bases between the two germline ends. In nucleotides, the CDR3 is TGTGCCAGCACGGGATCAGTAGGAGAACTGTTTTTT. Its protein product is CASTGSVGELFF.

The V gene is TRBV4-1, the J gene TRBJ2-5; 9 nucleotides line up with TRBD1. Germline V gene sequence: CDR1 MGHRA, CDR2 YSYEKL. The CDR3 consists of 14 residues. The ends lost 4 bases at V and 4 bases at J; junction bases unmatched: 4. The CDR3 bases are TGCGCCAGCAGCCCGGAGGGACAGGGAGAGACCCAGTACTTC. It translates to CASSPEGQGETQYF.

This clone was detected once. The chain employs TRBV7-3 and TRBJ2-5, with TRBD1 as a possible D gene (5 bases). CDR1 and CDR2 from the germline V gene are SGHTA and FQGTGA. V shed 2 bases and J shed 2 bases, with 12 bases lying between them. This CDR3 is 15 amino acids long. CDR3 sequence reads: CASSLVPGKQETQYF. As DNA, the CDR3 is TGTGCCAGCAGCTTAGTTCCAGGGAAACAAGAGACCCAGTACTTC.

The rearrangement uses TRBV6-4 and TRBJ1-5; D is perhaps TRBD1 (6 bases). Germline CDR1 reads MRHNA; CDR2 reads SNTAGT. Trimming cost V 3 bases and J 5 bases, with 14 bases left between them. The CDR3 has 15 residues. The CDR3 sequence: CASSEETGGHQPQHF. In DNA, the CDR3 is TGTGCCAGCAGTGAAGAGACAGGCGGACATCAGCCCCAGCATTTT.

J is TRBJ2-3 and V is TRBV6-2 or TRBV6-3, with 13 bases aligning to TRBD2. Per germline, CDR1 MNHEY and CDR2 SVGEGT. The CDR3 has 18 amino acids. V lost 0 bases and J lost 2; bases outside the gene matches: 5. As DNA, the CDR3 is TGTGCCAGCAGTTACTCTGGGACTAGCGGGGAATACACAGATACGCAGTATTTT. As protein: CASSYSGTSGEYTDTQYF.

The V gene is TRBV27, the J gene TRBJ2-5; TRBD1 is a possible D gene (8 bases). V was cut by 6 bases and J by 4 bases, with 15 bases left in between. The CDR3 is made up of 14 amino acids. Germline CDR1 MNHEY, CDR2 SMNVEV (reference sequence). The CDR3 DNA reads TGTGCCAGCAGGTACACAGGGGGGGCAGAGACCCAGTACTTC. Translating it yields CASRYTGGAETQYF.

This chain joins TRBV9 and TRBJ1-6; D remains ambiguous. Germline V CDR1 and CDR2: SGDLS, YYNGEE. Trimming stripped 0 bases from V and 5 bases from J, with 9 bases between. The CDR3 has 15 amino acids. The CDR3 sequence: CASSVGTEDNSPLHF. The CDR3, as DNA: TGTGCCAGCAGCGTAGGGACGGAGGATAATTCACCCCTCCACTTT. Full variable domain (remainder filled in from reference TRBV9 and TRBJ1-6): DSGVTQTPKHLITATGQRVTLRCSPRSGDLSVYWYQQSLDQGLQFLIQYYNGEERAKGNILERFSAQQFPDLHSELNLSSLELGDSALYFCASSVGTEDNSPLHFGNGTRLTVT.

The chain joins TRBV18 to TRBJ1-2; D is perhaps TRBD1 (6 bases). Trimming took 2 bases from V and 8 from J, leaving 21 bases between them. This CDR3 region has 16 residues. Germline values: CDR1 KGHSH, CDR2 LQKENI. The CDR3 nucleotides are TGTGCCAGCTCACCAACCGACGATGGGGGCCTGGGGGGCTACACCTTC. It translates to CASSPTDDGGLGGYTF.

The chain joins TRBV5-1 to TRBJ1-5; 7 bases are a match to TRBD1. Germline loops: CDR1 SGHRS, CDR2 YFSETQ. Losses at the gene ends were 4 bases for V and 0 bases for J; bases not matched to a gene: 4. The CDR3 loop spans 15 amino acids. This CDR3 reads CASSKTGYSNQPQHF. For the CDR3, the DNA is TGCGCCAGCAGCAAGACAGGGTATAGCAATCAGCCCCAGCATTTT.

This clone appeared a few times. This chain joins TRBV10-1 and TRBJ2-3; TRBD2 matches at 7 bases. Germline values: CDR1 WNHNN, CDR2 SYGVQD (reference sequence). The CDR3 length is 17 residues. The V segment lost 0 bases and the J segment 6 bases; nucleotides outside the gene matches: 12. CDR3 loop: CASSESNAAGVGDTQYF. CDR3 DNA: TGCGCCAGCAGTGAGTCGAATGCGGCGGGGGTTGGGGATACGCAGTATTTT.

The V and J genes are TRBV19 and TRBJ1-2, with D possibly being TRBD1 (5 bases). The CDR3 covers 19 residues. Trimming took off 4 bases at V and 0 bases at J, with 24 bases between the two ends. CDR1 is LNHDA, CDR2 SQIVND, per germline (reference sequence). The CDR3 loop is CASSTDRSLRNPANYGYTF. CDR3 in DNA: TGTGCCAGTAGTACTGACAGATCCCTTCGAAACCCAGCTAACTATGGCTACACCTTC.

The count of this clone is one. The chain combines TRBV5-1 with TRBJ2-3, with 8 nucleotides matching TRBD1. V shed 4 bases, J shed 3 bases, and the junction held 1 base outside the gene matches. The CDR3 extends over 13 amino acids. Germline CDR1 and CDR2: SGHRS and YFSETQ. This chain's CDR3 is CASSTGGTDTQYF. The CDR3 DNA reads as TGCGCCAGCAGCACAGGGGGTACAGATACGCAGTATTTT.

The rearrangement links TRBV19 to TRBJ1-2; a weak D match, TRBD1 (5 bases). V lost 0 bases and J lost 2, with 16 bases in between. Germline CDR1 reads LNHDA; CDR2 reads SQIVND (reference sequence). The CDR3 totals 17 residues. DNA of the CDR3: TGTGCCAGTAGTATAGAAGAGGAACAGGAAACAAACTATGGCTACACCTTC. Protein product: CASSIEEEQETNYGYTF.

This sequence joins TRBV6-5 and TRBJ1-2; D is possibly TRBD1 (6 bases). The CDR3 runs to 14 residues. Germline V CDR1 and CDR2: MNHEY, SVGAGI. V was shortened by 2 bases and J by 4 bases, with 11 bases between the two germline ends. The CDR3 sequence: CASSYDGTPYGYTF. Written as DNA, the CDR3 is TGTGCCAGCAGTTACGATGGGACACCCTATGGCTACACCTTC.

The J gene is TRBJ2-4, the V gene TRBV7-9; the D is unclear. With 3 bases removed from V and 0 bases from J, the gap between germline ends came to 9 bases. CDR3 length: 15 residues. CDR1 is SEHNR and CDR2 is FQNEAQ in the germline V gene (reference sequence). CDR3 coding DNA: TGTGCCAGCAGCTTCGACTCGTTAGCCAAAAACATTCAGTACTTC. Amino acid sequence: CASSFDSLAKNIQYF.

This rearrangement joins TRBV7-9 to TRBJ1-4; D may be TRBD1 (5 bases). Deletions cut 2 bases from V and 2 bases from J, with 15 bases between. This CDR3 contains 17 residues. Per germline, CDR1 SEHNR and CDR2 FQNEAQ (reference sequence). This chain's CDR3 is CASSLRQSAGTNEKLFF. In nucleotides, the CDR3 is TGTGCCAGCAGCTTAAGACAATCGGCAGGGACTAATGAAAAACTGTTTTTT.

The V gene is TRBV5-1, the J gene TRBJ1-3; 7 positions agree with TRBD1. CDR1 SGHRS and CDR2 YFSETQ come from the germline V gene. The CDR3 contains 16 residues. V lost 4 bases to trimming and J lost 4 bases; unmatched junction nucleotides: 11. The chain's CDR3 is CASSLSQGQKGNTIYF. Written as DNA, the CDR3 is TGCGCCAGCAGCCTTTCACAGGGGCAGAAAGGAAACACCATATATTTT.

The rearrangement joins TRBV19 to TRBJ2-3; D is uncertain. The CDR3 covers 17 residues. Germline V gives CDR1 LNHDA, CDR2 SQIVND (reference sequence). V was pared by 3 bases and J by 5 bases, with 21 bases between. The CDR3, as DNA: TGTGCCAGTAGTATTATCCGTTCACTCCTAGATCGAGATACGCAGTATTTT. The encoded protein is CASSIIRSLLDRDTQYF.

At least ten counts were recorded for this clone. The chain employs TRBV2 and TRBJ1-1, with 7 bases that match TRBD1. The ends lost 4 bases at V and 1 base at J; junction bases unmatched: 12. Germline CDR1 and CDR2: SNHLY and FYNNEI. CDR3 length: 17 residues. The CDR3 here is CASSGYRGQSTNTEAFF. CDR3 coding DNA: TGTGCCAGCAGTGGGTATAGGGGACAGAGCACGAACACTGAAGCTTTCTTT.

The gene calls are TRBV16 and TRBJ1-5, with D hard to call. Trimming took 1 base from V and 5 from J, leaving 12 bases between them. The CDR3 has 15 residues. Germline CDR1 and CDR2: KGHSY and FQNENV. DNA of the CDR3: TGTGCCAGCAGCCAATTCGGGTCGTCGGATCAGCCCCAGCATTTT. Residues: CASSQFGSSDQPQHF.

The DNA for the CDR3 is TGCGCCAGCAGCTTGGTCCTAGCGGGAACTAGCACAGATACGCAGTATTTT. Translation: CASSLVLAGTSTDTQYF. The chain employs TRBV5-1 and TRBJ2-3, with 9 positions matching TRBD2. Germline CDR1 SGHRS, CDR2 YFSETQ. The V gene end was trimmed by 0 bases and the J gene end by 0 bases; junction bases not matched to a gene: 5. The CDR3 is made up of 17 amino acids. Filled out from reference TRBV5-1 and TRBJ2-3, the complete variable domain reads KAGVTQTPRYLIKTRGQQVTLSCSPISGHRSVSWYQQTPGQGLQFLFEYFSETQRNKGNFPGRFSGRQFSNSRSEMNVSTLELGDSALYLCASSLVLAGTSTDTQYFGPGTRLTVL.

This clone showed up just once. J is TRBJ2-3 and V is TRBV5-4; a possible D gene is TRBD2 (6 bases). Trimming removed 0 bases at V and 4 bases at J, with 12 bases between. Looked up from germline, CDR1 is SGHNT and CDR2 is YYREEE (reference sequence). The CDR3 extends over 15 amino acids. The CDR3 region is CASSLDGGTADTQYF. The DNA of the CDR3 is TGTGCCAGCAGCTTGGATGGGGGGACGGCAGATACGCAGTATTTT.

The J gene is TRBJ2-2, the V gene TRBV2, with D perhaps TRBD1 (5 bases). Trimming removed 4 bases from V and 7 bases from J, with 10 bases in between. The length of the CDR3 is 13 residues. Germline V CDR1 and CDR2: SNHLY, FYNNEI. The CDR3 nucleotides are TGTGCCAGCAGTGGCCAGGGCCACGGGGAGCTGTTTTTT. Protein sequence: CASSGQGHGELFF.

This clone was counted many times. V gene TRBV7-6 combines with J gene TRBJ2-5, with D possibly being TRBD2 (5 bases). This CDR3 contains 15 residues. Germline lookup yields CDR1 SGHVS and CDR2 FNYEAQ. V was shortened by 4 bases and J by 4 bases, with 16 bases between the two germline ends. The CDR3 DNA follows: TGTGCCAGCAGCTCCGCGGGTGGTAAGCCAGAGACCCAGTACTTC. This gives the protein CASSSAGGKPETQYF.

The chain uses TRBV7-2 and TRBJ2-7; 7 positions match TRBD1. CDR1 and CDR2 from the germline V gene are SGHTA and FQGNSA. The V and J ends lost 5 bases and 5 bases, in that order; junction bases with no gene match: 6. The CDR3 covers 13 residues. The CDR3: CASSARTGHEQYF. The DNA for the CDR3 is TGTGCCAGCAGCGCCCGGACAGGCCACGAGCAGTACTTC.

A note on this clone: At one of its ends the junction is not consistent with the germline gene, which may arise from a read error. This chain uses TRBV30 with TRBJ1-4; weak D call: TRBD1 (6 bases). The CDR3 spans 11 residues. Germline V gives CDR1 GTSNPN, CDR2 SVGIG (reference sequence). CDR3 bases: TGTGCCTGGAGTATTGGGACACGGGATCTTTTT. Residues: CAWSIGTRDLF.

This clone occurred a few times. The chain recombines TRBV27 with TRBJ1-5; D is unresolved. Germline lookup yields CDR1 MNHEY and CDR2 SMNVEV (reference sequence). CDR3 length equals 13 residues. V was cut by 5 bases and J by 2 bases, with 7 bases left in between. CDR3 nucleotides: TGTGCCAGCAGTCACTATGGCAATCAGCCCCAGCATTTT. Its translation: CASSHYGNQPQHF.